In this sample, the clone carrying this T cell receptor (beta chain) turned up once. The antigen remains undetermined. The sample originates from a study of CD8 T cells in Susac syndrome. Study conclusions and caveats: In its TCR sequencing and HLA analysis, the study acknowledged that the number of individuals was relatively small.

After extraction with the RNeasy kit, roughly 0.5 to 1 ug of the RNA was reverse transcribed using random hexamers. With immunoSEQ multiplex PCR, TCR beta CDR3 was amplified across 54 Vbeta and 13 Jbeta. TCRdb redid the calling of the immunoSEQ multiplex PCR reads with MiXCR, one entry per CDR3 protein. This repertoire shows 170,000 or so distinct CDR3 sequences, 85% to 95% found once; its top ten account for roughly 0.16%. In blood CD8+ and CD4+ T cells, TCR beta underwent sequencing. TEMRA cells were FACS-enriched, and CD8+ and CD4+ T cells were isolated negatively. The CDR3 consists of 14 residues. The germline V and J ends were trimmed by 2 bases and 1 base, with 8 bases remaining between them. CDR1 and CDR2 from the germline V gene are MNHEY and SMNVEV (reference sequence).

The sequenced sample consisted of CD8+ T cells from PBMCs. The rearrangement joins TRBV27 to TRBJ1-1, with D perhaps TRBD1 (5 bases). The TCR originated in a human donor with multiple sclerosis. CDR3 coding DNA: TGTGCCAGCAGTTTAATGGGGGAGAACACTGAAGCTTTCTTT. Its protein is CASSLMGENTEAFF.